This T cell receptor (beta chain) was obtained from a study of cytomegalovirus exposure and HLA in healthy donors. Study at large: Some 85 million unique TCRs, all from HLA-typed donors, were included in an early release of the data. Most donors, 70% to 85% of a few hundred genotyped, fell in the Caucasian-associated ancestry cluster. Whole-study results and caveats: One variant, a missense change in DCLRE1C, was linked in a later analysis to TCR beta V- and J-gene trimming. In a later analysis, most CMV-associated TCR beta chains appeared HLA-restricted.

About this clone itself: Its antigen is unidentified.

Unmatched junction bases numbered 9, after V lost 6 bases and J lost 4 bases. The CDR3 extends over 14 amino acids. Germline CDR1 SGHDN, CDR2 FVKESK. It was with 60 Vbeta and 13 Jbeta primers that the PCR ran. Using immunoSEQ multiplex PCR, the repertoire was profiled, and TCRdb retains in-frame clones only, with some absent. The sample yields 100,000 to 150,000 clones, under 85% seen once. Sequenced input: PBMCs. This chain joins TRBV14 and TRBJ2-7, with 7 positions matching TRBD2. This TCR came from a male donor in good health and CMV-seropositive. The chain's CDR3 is CASRESGGGYEQYF. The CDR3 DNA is TGTGCCAGCAGAGAGTCGGGAGGAGGGTACGAGCAGTACTTC.